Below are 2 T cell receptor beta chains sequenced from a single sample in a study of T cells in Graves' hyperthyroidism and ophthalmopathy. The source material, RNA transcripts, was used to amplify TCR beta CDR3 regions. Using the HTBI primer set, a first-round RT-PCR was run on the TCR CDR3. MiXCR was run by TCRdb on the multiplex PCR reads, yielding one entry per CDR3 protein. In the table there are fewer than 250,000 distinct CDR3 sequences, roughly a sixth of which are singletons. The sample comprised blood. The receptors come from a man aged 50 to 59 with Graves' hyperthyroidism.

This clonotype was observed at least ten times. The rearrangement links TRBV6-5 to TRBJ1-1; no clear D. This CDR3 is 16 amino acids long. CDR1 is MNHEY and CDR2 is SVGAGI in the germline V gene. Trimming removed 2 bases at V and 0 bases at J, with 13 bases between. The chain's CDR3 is CASSYISGVLNTEAFF. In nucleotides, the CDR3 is TGTGCCAGCAGTTACATAAGCGGGGTCTTGAACACTGAAGCTTTCTTT.

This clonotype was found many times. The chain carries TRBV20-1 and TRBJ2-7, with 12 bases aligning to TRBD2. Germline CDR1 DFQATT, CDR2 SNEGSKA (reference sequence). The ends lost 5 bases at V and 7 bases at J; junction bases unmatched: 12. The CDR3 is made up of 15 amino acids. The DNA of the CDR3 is TGCAGTGCTTCCGGGACTAGCGGGTGGGGGGAAGAGCAGTACTTC. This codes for CSASGTSGWGEEQYF.